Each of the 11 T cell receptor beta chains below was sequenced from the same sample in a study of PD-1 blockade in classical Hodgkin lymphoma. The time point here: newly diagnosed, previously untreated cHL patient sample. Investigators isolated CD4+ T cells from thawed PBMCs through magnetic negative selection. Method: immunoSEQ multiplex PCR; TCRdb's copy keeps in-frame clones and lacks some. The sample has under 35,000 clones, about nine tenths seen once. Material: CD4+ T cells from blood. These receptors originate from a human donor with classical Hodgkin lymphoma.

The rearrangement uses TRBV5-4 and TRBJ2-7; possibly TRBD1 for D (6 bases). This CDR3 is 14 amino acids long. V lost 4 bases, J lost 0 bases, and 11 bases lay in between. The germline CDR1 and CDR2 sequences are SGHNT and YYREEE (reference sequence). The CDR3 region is CASSPDSHSYEQYV. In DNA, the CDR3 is TGTGCCAGCAGCCCGGACAGCCACTCCTACGAGCAGTACGTC.

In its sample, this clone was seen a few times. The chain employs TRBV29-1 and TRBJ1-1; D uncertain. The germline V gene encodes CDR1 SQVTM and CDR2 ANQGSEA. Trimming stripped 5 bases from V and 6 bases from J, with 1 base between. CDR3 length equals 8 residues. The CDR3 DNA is TGCAGCGTTTCTGAAGCTTTCTTT. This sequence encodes CSVSEAFF.

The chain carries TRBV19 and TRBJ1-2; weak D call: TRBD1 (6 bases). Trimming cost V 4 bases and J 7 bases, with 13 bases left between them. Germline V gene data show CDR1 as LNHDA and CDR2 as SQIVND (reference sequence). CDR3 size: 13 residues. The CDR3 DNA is TGTGCCAGTAGTACCCCAGGGGCGAGTGGCTACACCTTC. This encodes CASSTPGASGYTF.

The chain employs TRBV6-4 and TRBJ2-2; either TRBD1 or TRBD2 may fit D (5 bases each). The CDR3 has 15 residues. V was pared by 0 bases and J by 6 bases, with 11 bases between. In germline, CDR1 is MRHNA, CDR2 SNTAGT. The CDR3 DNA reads TGTGCCAGCAGTGACTCAGGGACCACCCCCGGGGAGCTGTTTTTT. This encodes CASSDSGTTPGELFF.

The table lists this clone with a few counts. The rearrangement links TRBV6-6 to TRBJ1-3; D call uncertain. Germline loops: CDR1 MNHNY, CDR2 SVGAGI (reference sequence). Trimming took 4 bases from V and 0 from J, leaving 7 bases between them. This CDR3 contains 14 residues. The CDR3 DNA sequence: TGTGCCAGCAGTTCGGACCTCTCTGGAAACACCATATATTTT. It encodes CASSSDLSGNTIYF.

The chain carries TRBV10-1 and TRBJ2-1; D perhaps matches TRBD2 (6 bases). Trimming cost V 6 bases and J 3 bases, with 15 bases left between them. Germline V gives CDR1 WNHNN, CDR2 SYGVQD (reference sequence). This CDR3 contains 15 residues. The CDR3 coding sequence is TGCGCCAGCAGGAAAGCGGGCGTGGTCTACAATGAGCAGTTCTTC. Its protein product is CASRKAGVVYNEQFF.

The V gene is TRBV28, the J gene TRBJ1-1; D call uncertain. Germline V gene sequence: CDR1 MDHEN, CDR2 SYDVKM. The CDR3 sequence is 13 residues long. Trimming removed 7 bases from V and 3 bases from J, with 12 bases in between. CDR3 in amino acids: CASTLTGHTEAFF. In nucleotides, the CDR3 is TGTGCCAGCACCCTGACCGGGCACACTGAAGCTTTCTTT.

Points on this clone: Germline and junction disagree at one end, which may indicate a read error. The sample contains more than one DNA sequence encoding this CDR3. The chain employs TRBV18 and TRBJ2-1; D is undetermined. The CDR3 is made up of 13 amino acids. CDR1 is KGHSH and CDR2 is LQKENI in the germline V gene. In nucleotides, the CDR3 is TGTGCTAGCTCACCTCCTTCAAGGAATGAGCAGTTCTTC. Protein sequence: CASSPPSRNEQFF.

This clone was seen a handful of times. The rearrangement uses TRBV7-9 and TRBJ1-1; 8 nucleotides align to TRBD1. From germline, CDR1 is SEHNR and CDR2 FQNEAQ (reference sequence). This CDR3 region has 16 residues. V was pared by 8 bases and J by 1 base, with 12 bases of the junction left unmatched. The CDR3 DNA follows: TGTGCCAGCTCCCTTCACCCCGACAGGGGGAACACTGAAGCTTTCTTT. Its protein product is CASSLHPDRGNTEAFF.

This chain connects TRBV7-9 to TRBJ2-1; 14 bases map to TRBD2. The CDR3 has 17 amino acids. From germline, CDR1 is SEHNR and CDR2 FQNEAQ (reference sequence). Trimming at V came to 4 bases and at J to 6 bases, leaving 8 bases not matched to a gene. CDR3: CASSSLPGLAGGNEQFF. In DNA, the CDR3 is TGTGCCAGCAGCTCATTACCCGGACTAGCGGGAGGCAATGAGCAGTTCTTC.

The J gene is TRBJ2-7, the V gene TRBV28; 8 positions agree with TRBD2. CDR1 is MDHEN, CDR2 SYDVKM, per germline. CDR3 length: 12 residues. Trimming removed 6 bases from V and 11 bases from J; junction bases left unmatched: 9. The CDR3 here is CASSPGTSLKYF. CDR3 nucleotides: TGTGCCAGCAGCCCAGGGACTAGTTTGAAGTACTTC.